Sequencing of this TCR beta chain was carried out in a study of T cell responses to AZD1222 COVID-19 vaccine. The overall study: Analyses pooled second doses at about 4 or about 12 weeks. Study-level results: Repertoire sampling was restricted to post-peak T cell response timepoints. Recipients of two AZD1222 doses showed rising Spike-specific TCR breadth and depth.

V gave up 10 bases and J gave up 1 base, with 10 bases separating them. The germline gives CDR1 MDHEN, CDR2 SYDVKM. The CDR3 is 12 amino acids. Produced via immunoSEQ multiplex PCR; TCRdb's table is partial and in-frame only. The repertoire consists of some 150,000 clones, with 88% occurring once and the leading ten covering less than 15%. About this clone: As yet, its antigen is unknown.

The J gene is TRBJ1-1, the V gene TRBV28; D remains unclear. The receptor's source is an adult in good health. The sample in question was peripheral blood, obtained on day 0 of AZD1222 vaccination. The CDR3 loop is CATWVPNTEAFF. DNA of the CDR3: TGTGCCACGTGGGTTCCGAACACTGAAGCTTTCTTT.